Listed below are T cell receptor beta chains from one sample, sequenced in a study of T cell responses to AZD1222 COVID-19 vaccine. Measured with immunoSEQ multiplex PCR; TCRdb has only the in-frame clones, and not every one. This table has 130,000 or so clones, approximately 90% appearing once. Sequenced here: peripheral blood, sampled on day 0 of AZD1222 vaccination. The receptor source for this set is an adult in good health. CDR3s include the opening cysteine and the closing phenylalanine or tryptophan. Fields, in order: J gene, V gene, D gene, clone size, CDR3 protein, CDR3 DNA. D genes are given only for firm matches. Clone size is given for some rows only: seen once, a few or many times, or a class if the clone is expanded.

J: TRBJ1-5
V: TRBV4-1
D: TRBD1
size: NA
CDR3: CASSQGRDRGLLNQPQHF
DNA: TGCGCCAGCAGCCAAGGGAGGGACAGGGGCCTTCTCAATCAGCCCCAGCATTTT

J: TRBJ2-1
V: TRBV5-4
D: TRBD2
size: NA
CDR3: CASSSRLAGDHNEQFF
DNA: TGTGCCAGCAGCTCCCGACTAGCGGGGGACCACAATGAGCAGTTCTTC

J: TRBJ1-2
V: TRBV28
D: TRBD1
size: NA
CDR3: CASSWPVGQGNYGYTF
DNA: TGTGCCAGCAGTTGGCCCGTCGGACAGGGGAACTATGGCTACACCTTC

J: TRBJ2-7
V: TRBV30
D: NA
size: NA
CDR3: CAWSVSAEQYF
DNA: TGTGCCTGGAGTGTTTCGGCAGAGCAGTACTTC

J: TRBJ2-5
V: TRBV9
D: TRBD2
size: NA
CDR3: CASSVGSLAGQGETQYF
DNA: TGTGCCAGCAGCGTAGGAAGTTTAGCGGGGCAGGGAGAGACCCAGTACTTC

J: TRBJ1-1
V: TRBV11-2
D: TRBD1
size: NA
CDR3: CASSPTGGGTEAFF
DNA: TGTGCCAGCAGCCCGACAGGGGGAGGGACTGAAGCTTTCTTT

J: TRBJ2-2
V: TRBV5-6
D: NA
size: NA
CDR3: CASSLRRVSTGELFF
DNA: TGTGCCAGCAGCTTGAGAAGGGTGAGCACCGGGGAGCTGTTTTTT

J: TRBJ2-4
V: TRBV5-4
D: NA
size: once
CDR3: CASSFRGAENIQYF
DNA: TGTGCCAGCAGCTTCCGGGGGGCGGAAAACATTCAGTACTTC

J: TRBJ1-2
V: TRBV5-5
D: TRBD1
size: NA
CDR3: CASSRQGHGYTF
DNA: TGTGCCAGCAGTCGACAGGGGCACGGCTACACCTTC

J: TRBJ1-2
V: TRBV2
D: NA
size: NA
CDR3: CASSELGAGYGYTF
DNA: TGTGCCAGCAGTGAACTGGGGGCGGGGTATGGCTACACCTTC

J: TRBJ2-5
V: TRBV6-1
D: NA
size: NA
CDR3: CASSEASAGGETQYF
DNA: TGTGCCAGCAGTGAAGCGTCGGCAGGGGGGGAGACCCAGTACTTC

J: TRBJ1-2
V: TRBV19
D: NA
size: NA
CDR3: CASSIDLGRAGYTF
DNA: TGTGCCAGTAGTATAGATCTCGGCAGGGCTGGCTACACCTTC

J: TRBJ1-1
V: TRBV14
D: NA
size: NA
CDR3: CASSHRAGGNTEAFF
DNA: TGTGCCAGCAGCCACCGAGCGGGGGGGAACACTGAAGCTTTCTTT

J: TRBJ2-3
V: TRBV7-2
D: NA
size: NA
CDR3: CASSLFTADTQYF
DNA: TGTGCCAGCAGCCTTTTTACGGCAGATACGCAGTATTTT

J: TRBJ1-1
V: TRBV5-1
D: NA
size: NA
CDR3: CASSSRGRVTEAFF
DNA: TGCGCCAGCAGCTCCAGGGGTAGGGTTACTGAAGCTTTCTTT

J: TRBJ2-3
V: TRBV19
D: TRBD2
size: NA
CDR3: CASSTSGGADTQYF
DNA: TGTGCCAGTAGTACTAGCGGGGGAGCAGATACGCAGTATTTT

J: TRBJ1-6
V: TRBV29-1
D: NA
size: NA
CDR3: CSVKDGGLGSPLHF
DNA: TGCAGCGTCAAGGATGGGGGATTAGGTTCACCCCTCCACTTT

J: TRBJ1-6
V: TRBV19
D: NA
size: NA
CDR3: CASSSTGRSPLHF
DNA: TGTGCCAGTAGTTCAACAGGGCGTTCACCCCTCCACTTT

J: TRBJ2-7
V: TRBV7-8
D: NA
size: NA
CDR3: CASSPKISYEQYF
DNA: TGTGCCAGCAGCCCTAAAATCTCCTACGAGCAGTACTTC

J: TRBJ1-2
V: TRBV30
D: NA
size: NA
CDR3: CAWAEQAIYGYTF
DNA: TGTGCCTGGGCCGAACAGGCGATATATGGCTACACCTTC

J: TRBJ1-5
V: TRBV30
D: NA
size: once
CDR3: CAWSGGRNQPQHF
DNA: TGTGCCTGGAGTGGTGGGAGGAATCAGCCCCAGCATTTT

J: TRBJ1-1
V: TRBV2
D: NA
size: NA
CDR3: CASSEEINSNTEAFF
DNA: TGTGCCAGCAGTGAAGAAATTAACTCCAACACTGAAGCTTTCTTT

J: TRBJ1-1
V: TRBV28
D: NA
size: NA
CDR3: CASSRGSHTEAFF
DNA: TGTGCCAGCAGTCGAGGGTCCCACACTGAAGCTTTCTTT

J: TRBJ2-7
V: TRBV3-1/TRBV3-2
D: NA
size: NA
CDR3: CASSQVSYEQYF
DNA: TGTGCCAGCAGCCAGGTGTCCTACGAGCAGTACTTC

J: TRBJ1-1
V: TRBV19
D: NA
size: NA
CDR3: CASNHRVGTEAFF
DNA: TGTGCCAGTAATCACAGGGTAGGCACTGAAGCTTTCTTT

J: TRBJ2-2
V: TRBV28
D: NA
size: NA
CDR3: CASTPSGPANTGELFF
DNA: TGTGCCAGCACCCCGTCTGGGCCCGCGAACACCGGGGAGCTGTTTTTT

J: TRBJ1-3
V: TRBV7-2
D: TRBD1
size: NA
CDR3: CASSPQGASGNTIYF
DNA: TGTGCCAGCAGCCCACAGGGGGCCTCTGGAAACACCATATATTTT

J: TRBJ2-7
V: TRBV9
D: TRBD1
size: NA
CDR3: CASSVTGQDPSYEQYF
DNA: TGTGCCAGCAGCGTAACGGGACAGGATCCTTCCTACGAGCAGTACTTC

J: TRBJ2-7
V: TRBV4-1
D: TRBD1
size: NA
CDR3: CASSQAGTGGGEQYF
DNA: TGCGCCAGCAGCCAGGCCGGGACAGGGGGCGGCGAGCAGTACTTC

J: TRBJ2-3
V: TRBV2
D: NA
size: once
CDR3: CASNGQSDTQYF
DNA: TGTGCCAGCAATGGACAGTCCGATACGCAGTATTTT

J: TRBJ1-2
V: TRBV12-5
D: NA
size: few
CDR3: CASGLVSLAPYGYTF
DNA: TGTGCTAGTGGTTTGGTATCACTAGCTCCTTATGGCTACACCTTC

J: TRBJ1-6
V: TRBV2
D: NA
size: NA
CDR3: CASSPTAGPLHF
DNA: TGTGCCAGCAGTCCGACGGCGGGACCCCTCCACTTT

J: TRBJ1-6
V: TRBV3-1/TRBV3-2
D: NA
size: NA
CDR3: CASSLRQVQNSPLHF
DNA: TGTGCCAGCAGCCTCCGCCAGGTTCAAAATTCACCCCTCCACTTT

J: TRBJ2-7
V: TRBV9
D: NA
size: NA
CDR3: CASSPRDTTYEQYF
DNA: TGTGCCAGCAGCCCAAGGGACACCACCTACGAGCAGTACTTC

J: TRBJ2-3
V: TRBV28
D: TRBD2
size: NA
CDR3: CASSLLRGDFTDTQYF
DNA: TGTGCCAGCAGTTTATTACGGGGGGACTTTACAGATACGCAGTATTTT

J: TRBJ1-4
V: TRBV7-9
D: TRBD1
size: NA
CDR3: CASRDDRGVNEKLFF
DNA: TGTGCCAGCCGAGACGACAGGGGCGTTAATGAAAAACTGTTTTTT

J: TRBJ1-4
V: TRBV28
D: TRBD1
size: once
CDR3: CASSKSWTGGQLFRIGAVEKLFF
DNA: TGTGCCAGCAGTAAGTCCTGGACAGGGGGCCAGCTGTTTCGAATAGGGGCCGTCGAAAAACTGTTTTTT

J: TRBJ1-3
V: TRBV6-5
D: NA
size: NA
CDR3: CASKVQGGNTIYF
DNA: TGTGCCAGCAAGGTACAGGGTGGAAACACCATATATTTT

J: TRBJ2-7
V: TRBV6-4
D: NA
size: NA
CDR3: CASRPAGVPVTPYEQYF
DNA: TGTGCCAGCAGACCCGCCGGGGTGCCCGTGACGCCCTACGAGCAGTACTTC

J: TRBJ2-3
V: TRBV30
D: TRBD1
size: NA
CDR3: CAWSAGTGALDTQYF
DNA: TGTGCCTGGAGTGCCGGGACAGGCGCTCTCGATACGCAGTATTTT

J: TRBJ2-5
V: TRBV9
D: NA
size: once
CDR3: CASSVGIGGEETQYF
DNA: TGTGCCAGCAGCGTAGGGATCGGGGGAGAAGAGACCCAGTACTTC

J: TRBJ2-3
V: TRBV4-2
D: NA
size: few
CDR3: CASSQDVGGGRIILNTQYF
DNA: TGTGCCAGCAGCCAAGATGTTGGAGGGGGGCGAATCATTTTGAATACGCAGTATTTT

J: TRBJ2-3
V: TRBV3-1/TRBV3-2
D: NA
size: NA
CDR3: CASSQEPRTEGLDTQYF
DNA: TGTGCCAGCAGCCAGGAACCAAGGACCGAAGGATTGGATACGCAGTATTTT

J: TRBJ2-7
V: TRBV5-1
D: NA
size: NA
CDR3: CASCRDPGYEQYF
DNA: TGCGCCAGCTGCCGGGACCCGGGTTACGAGCAGTACTTC

J: TRBJ1-3
V: TRBV2
D: NA
size: NA
CDR3: CASSGQGNTIYF
DNA: TGTGCCAGCAGTGGCCAGGGAAACACCATATATTTT

J: TRBJ1-6
V: TRBV7-2
D: NA
size: NA
CDR3: CASSDGRGHTNSPLHF
DNA: TGTGCCAGCAGCGACGGGCGGGGTCACACGAATTCACCCCTCCACTTT

J: TRBJ2-7
V: TRBV5-4
D: TRBD1
size: NA
CDR3: CASSEGQATTYEQYF
DNA: TGTGCCAGCAGCGAGGGACAGGCGACGACTTACGAGCAGTACTTC

J: TRBJ2-7
V: TRBV6-1
D: NA
size: NA
CDR3: CASSDPIKGRYEQYF
DNA: TGTGCCAGCAGTGATCCGATAAAGGGGCGCTACGAGCAGTACTTC

J: TRBJ2-7
V: TRBV6-5
D: TRBD1
size: NA
CDR3: CASSYRTGYEQYF
DNA: TGTGCCAGCAGTTACAGGACAGGTTACGAGCAGTACTTC

J: TRBJ2-3
V: TRBV3-1/TRBV3-2
D: TRBD2
size: NA
CDR3: CASSHLLNAGVGTQYF
DNA: TGTGCCAGCAGCCATCTCCTGAATGCGGGGGTAGGGACGCAGTATTTT

J: TRBJ2-7
V: TRBV4-2
D: TRBD2
size: NA
CDR3: CASSQGLAGSYEQYF
DNA: TGTGCCAGCAGCCAGGGACTAGCGGGGTCCTACGAGCAGTACTTC